This is a list of T cell receptor beta chains from one sample in a study of cytomegalovirus exposure and HLA in healthy donors. The assay was immunoSEQ multiplex PCR, and TCRdb's table has in-frame clones only and misses some. The sample carries approximately 190,000 clones, 70% to 85% recorded once. The sample was PBMCs. The receptor set was obtained from a boy aged 2-15 years in good health and CMV-seronegative. Both conserved end residues are part of each CDR3. The D gene is left open where the match is weak. Only some rows state a clone size, as once, few, many or a class for expanded clones.

size: NA; J: TRBJ2-5; length: 14; D: NA; V: TRBV9; CDR3: CASSTRPQGETQYF; DNA: TGTGCCAGCAGCACCCGGCCTCAGGGAGAGACCCAGTACTTC
size: once; J: TRBJ2-7; length: 11; D: NA; V: TRBV25-1; CDR3: CATGTGFEQYF; DNA: TGTGCCACCGGAACAGGGTTTGAGCAGTACTTC
size: NA; J: TRBJ1-1; length: 14; D: NA; V: TRBV4-1; CDR3: CASSQGPGNTEAFF; DNA: TGCGCCAGCAGCCAAGGGCCAGGGAACACTGAAGCTTTCTTT
size: few; J: TRBJ1-4; length: 14; D: TRBD1; V: TRBV29-1; CDR3: CSVALTGTREKLFF; DNA: TGCAGCGTTGCTCTGACAGGGACAAGGGAAAAACTGTTTTTT
size: once; J: TRBJ1-2; length: 15; D: NA; V: TRBV5-1; CDR3: CASSLEAGRSYGYTF; DNA: TGCGCCAGCAGCTTGGAGGCAGGGCGAAGCTATGGCTACACCTTC
size: few; J: TRBJ2-7; length: 14; D: NA; V: TRBV4-3; CDR3: CASSQDRGPYEQYF; DNA: TGCGCCAGCAGCCAAGATCGCGGCCCCTACGAGCAGTACTTC
size: NA; J: TRBJ2-5; length: 13; D: NA; V: TRBV7-6; CDR3: CASSIKAGGAQYF; DNA: TGTGCCAGCAGCATCAAAGCGGGTGGGGCCCAGTACTTC
size: NA; J: TRBJ2-5; length: 14; D: TRBD2; V: TRBV2; CDR3: CASRIAGGPETQYF; DNA: TGTGCCAGCAGAATAGCGGGGGGGCCAGAGACCCAGTACTTC
size: NA; J: TRBJ1-4; length: 18; D: TRBD1; V: TRBV7-9; CDR3: CASGTLTGPASINEKLFF; DNA: TGTGCCAGCGGGACCCTGACAGGGCCGGCGTCTATTAATGAAAAACTGTTTTTT
size: NA; J: TRBJ1-2; length: 14; D: NA; V: TRBV29-1; CDR3: CSVGDRPGVYGYTF; DNA: TGCAGCGTCGGAGACAGACCGGGAGTCTATGGCTACACCTTC
size: NA; J: TRBJ1-1; length: 15; D: TRBD1; V: TRBV19; CDR3: CASGQGRRMNTEAFF; DNA: TGTGCCAGCGGACAGGGACGGCGGATGAACACTGAAGCTTTCTTT
size: NA; J: TRBJ2-3; length: 13; D: NA; V: TRBV7-2; CDR3: CASSLVGADTQYF; DNA: TGTGCCAGCAGCTTGGTGGGGGCTGATACGCAGTATTTT
size: NA; J: TRBJ1-2; length: 15; D: NA; V: TRBV6-1; CDR3: CASSGIDRLRDGYTF; DNA: TGTGCCAGCAGTGGAATCGACAGGCTCCGCGATGGCTACACCTTC
size: NA; J: TRBJ2-7; length: 14; D: NA; V: TRBV4-3; CDR3: CASAPGPDGGEQYF; DNA: TGCGCCAGCGCCCCGGGCCCAGACGGGGGCGAGCAGTACTTC
size: NA; J: TRBJ1-2; length: 12; D: TRBD1; V: TRBV6-1; CDR3: CASTGQGYGYTF; DNA: TGTGCCAGCACTGGACAGGGCTATGGCTACACCTTC
size: NA; J: TRBJ2-1; length: 16; D: TRBD2; V: TRBV7-9; CDR3: CASSLDSGGALHEQFF; DNA: TGTGCCAGCAGCTTAGATAGCGGGGGGGCTCTCCATGAGCAGTTCTTC
size: NA; J: TRBJ1-2; length: 13; D: TRBD1; V: TRBV19; CDR3: CASALDRGYGYTF; DNA: TGTGCCAGCGCATTAGACAGGGGGTATGGCTACACCTTC
size: few; J: TRBJ1-6; length: 13; D: NA; V: TRBV10-3; CDR3: CAITTEEDSPLHF; DNA: TGTGCCATCACGACGGAGGAGGATTCACCCCTCCACTTT
size: NA; J: TRBJ1-1; length: 15; D: TRBD1; V: TRBV27; CDR3: CASRVYGTGGTEAFF; DNA: TGTGCCAGCAGGGTTTATGGGACAGGGGGCACTGAAGCTTTCTTT
size: NA; J: TRBJ1-4; length: 17; D: NA; V: TRBV7-9; CDR3: CASSLGGQTYRGEKLFF; DNA: TGTGCCAGCAGCTTAGGGGGCCAGACCTATCGTGGTGAAAAACTGTTTTTT
size: NA; J: TRBJ2-1; length: 16; D: TRBD2; V: TRBV6-5; CDR3: CASSLQRGVSYNEQFF; DNA: TGTGCCAGCAGTTTACAGCGGGGGGTCTCCTACAATGAGCAGTTCTTC
size: NA; J: TRBJ2-2; length: 15; D: TRBD1; V: TRBV7-9; CDR3: CASRPGTGRSGELFF; DNA: TGTGCCAGCAGACCCGGGACAGGGAGGTCCGGGGAGCTGTTTTTT
size: NA; J: TRBJ1-5; length: 15; D: NA; V: TRBV18; CDR3: CASSPMDSQYQPQHF; DNA: TGTGCCAGCTCACCGATGGACAGCCAATATCAGCCCCAGCATTTT
size: NA; J: TRBJ2-7; length: 11; D: NA; V: TRBV2; CDR3: CASSEEGKEYF; DNA: TGTGCCAGCAGTGAAGAGGGGAAAGAGTACTTC
size: NA; J: TRBJ1-2; length: 12; D: TRBD1; V: TRBV7-2; CDR3: CASSLLTGGYTF; DNA: TGTGCCAGCAGCCTACTGACAGGGGGCTACACCTTC
size: NA; J: TRBJ1-2; length: 14; D: TRBD1; V: TRBV5-1; CDR3: CASSWSGTGEGYTF; DNA: TGCGCCAGCAGCTGGTCCGGGACAGGGGAAGGCTACACCTTC
size: few; J: TRBJ2-2; length: 19; D: TRBD2; V: TRBV4-2; CDR3: CASSPPSGGARRDTGELFF; DNA: TGTGCCAGCAGTCCTCCTAGCGGGGGGGCCCGGCGGGACACCGGGGAGCTGTTTTTT
size: NA; J: TRBJ2-3; length: 12; D: NA; V: TRBV9; CDR3: CASSGGGAMQYF; DNA: TGTGCCAGCAGCGGGGGCGGGGCTATGCAGTATTTT
size: NA; J: TRBJ2-3; length: 13; D: NA; V: TRBV13; CDR3: CASSPPEEDTQYF; DNA: TGTGCCAGCAGCCCCCCCGAGGAAGATACGCAGTATTTT
size: NA; J: TRBJ2-3; length: 14; D: NA; V: TRBV7-2; CDR3: CASSLATGSDTQYF; DNA: TGTGCCAGCAGCTTAGCGACAGGCTCAGATACGCAGTATTTT
size: NA; J: TRBJ2-3; length: 16; D: TRBD2; V: TRBV11-2; CDR3: CASSLGLARGTDTQYF; DNA: TGTGCCAGCAGCTTAGGACTAGCCAGAGGTACAGATACGCAGTATTTT
size: NA; J: TRBJ1-1; length: 15; D: TRBD1; V: TRBV7-6; CDR3: CASSPGGGTRTEAFF; DNA: TGTGCCAGCAGCCCAGGGGGTGGCACGAGAACTGAAGCTTTCTTT
size: once; J: TRBJ1-3; length: 15; D: NA; V: TRBV6-1; CDR3: CASVDGSALGNTIYF; DNA: TGTGCCAGCGTCGACGGGTCCGCCTTGGGAAACACCATATATTTT
size: NA; J: TRBJ2-1; length: 15; D: TRBD2; V: TRBV7-3; CDR3: CASSVGLEMGSEQFF; DNA: TGTGCCAGCAGCGTAGGACTAGAAATGGGAAGTGAGCAGTTCTTC
size: NA; J: TRBJ2-7; length: 13; D: NA; V: TRBV27; CDR3: CATNAAGSYEQYF; DNA: TGTGCCACCAACGCTGCAGGCTCCTACGAGCAGTACTTC
size: NA; J: TRBJ2-3; length: 14; D: NA; V: TRBV28; CDR3: CASMSRRRGDTQYF; DNA: TGTGCCAGCATGAGTCGGAGGAGAGGGGATACGCAGTATTTT
size: NA; J: TRBJ2-7; length: 14; D: TRBD2; V: TRBV7-9; CDR3: CASSFMGGSYEQYF; DNA: TGTGCCAGCAGCTTTATGGGGGGGAGTTACGAGCAGTACTTC
size: NA; J: TRBJ1-1; length: 11; D: NA; V: TRBV4-3; CDR3: CASSQGAEAFF; DNA: TGCGCCAGCAGCCAAGGGGCAGAAGCTTTCTTT
size: NA; J: TRBJ1-1; length: 14; D: NA; V: TRBV7-2; CDR3: CASSLARENTEAFF; DNA: TGTGCCAGCAGCTTAGCCAGGGAGAACACTGAAGCTTTCTTT
size: NA; J: TRBJ2-3; length: 13; D: TRBD2; V: TRBV6-1; CDR3: CASSEGGTRTQYF; DNA: TGTGCCAGCAGTGAAGGGGGGACTAGAACGCAGTATTTT
size: few; J: TRBJ1-2; length: 13; D: TRBD1; V: TRBV18; CDR3: CASSSDRVYGYTF; DNA: TGTGCCAGCTCCAGCGACAGGGTTTATGGCTACACCTTC